These T cell receptor beta chains were read from a single sample in a study of cytomegalovirus exposure and HLA in healthy donors. Sequencing used immunoSEQ multiplex PCR; TCRdb keeps in-frame clones, though not all of them. The sample records around 60,000 clones, approximately 95% being singletons. Specimen: PBMCs. The source of these receptors is a woman under 30 in good health and CMV-seronegative. Both conserved end residues are part of each CDR3. D genes are given only for firm matches. Some rows have no size entry. The others give once, few or many, or a class for an expanded clone.

NA,TRBV9,TRBD1,TRBJ2-1,CASSVEGQGDEQFF,TGTGCCAGCAGCGTAGAGGGGCAGGGGGATGAGCAGTTCTTC
once,TRBV4-3,NA,TRBJ2-4,CASSQVPGDLAKNIQYF,TGCGCCAGCAGCCAAGTGCCAGGGGATCTAGCCAAAAACATTCAGTACTTC
once,TRBV6-1,NA,TRBJ2-1,CASSDRTGGLDEQFF,TGTGCCAGCAGCGATAGGACTGGTGGTTTGGATGAGCAGTTCTTC
NA,TRBV4-3,TRBD1,TRBJ1-4,CASSQDGPGTGGRGEKLFF,TGCGCCAGCAGCCAAGATGGCCCCGGGACAGGGGGCCGGGGTGAAAAACTGTTTTTT
NA,TRBV5-6,NA,TRBJ2-5,CASSPALARETQYF,TGTGCCAGCAGCCCCGCACTAGCTAGAGAGACCCAGTACTTC
NA,TRBV5-1,TRBD2,TRBJ2-3,CASSTGGASTDTQYF,TGCGCCAGCAGCACCGGGGGGGCTAGCACAGATACGCAGTATTTT
NA,TRBV5-6,TRBD2,TRBJ2-5,CASSPTSGELETQYF,TGTGCCAGCAGCCCTACTAGCGGGGAGTTGGAGACCCAGTACTTC
NA,TRBV7-9,NA,TRBJ2-5,CASSPPVKGETQYF,TGTGCCAGCAGCCCTCCGGTAAAGGGGGAGACCCAGTACTTC
NA,TRBV14,NA,TRBJ1-1,CASSQLTANTEAFF,TGTGCCAGCAGCCAACTCACAGCAAACACTGAAGCTTTCTTT
NA,TRBV18,TRBD1,TRBJ1-1,CASSPGTDLNTEAFF,TGTGCCAGCTCACCCGGGACAGACCTGAACACTGAAGCTTTCTTT
NA,TRBV11-2,TRBD2,TRBJ2-3,CASSLLWAGGSTDTQYF,TGTGCCAGCAGCTTACTTTGGGCGGGAGGGTCCACAGATACGCAGTATTTT
NA,TRBV4-3,TRBD2,TRBJ2-1,CASSSPTSREQFF,TGCGCCAGCAGCTCCCCGACTAGCCGCGAGCAGTTCTTC
NA,TRBV4-3,TRBD1,TRBJ2-5,CASSQDRGTGWGSQETQYF,TGCGCCAGCAGCCAAGATCGGGGGACAGGGTGGGGGTCGCAAGAGACCCAGTACTTC
NA,TRBV30,NA,TRBJ1-2,CAWRGPHGYTF,TGTGCCTGGAGGGGCCCCCATGGCTACACCTTC
NA,TRBV5-8,NA,TRBJ2-2,CASSLRASTGELFF,TGTGCCAGCAGCTTGCGCGCTAGCACCGGGGAGCTGTTTTTT
NA,TRBV7-9,NA,TRBJ2-7,CASSLAPGYEQYF,TGTGCCAGCAGCTTAGCGCCCGGGTACGAGCAGTACTTC